This T cell receptor beta chain was identified during a study of blood T cell repertoires in COVID-19. Study summary: The cDNA or gDNA used as material had been derived from T cells, B-cell-depleted T cells, or PBMCs.

Each participant's cohort was designated according to participant-reported clinical history. Germline V gene sequence: CDR1 SGHRS, CDR2 YFSETQ. Trimming took 5 bases from V and 0 from J, leaving 9 bases between them. The CDR3 covers 14 residues. Authors' analysis steps: Researchers report that nucleated cell counts were estimated from reference gene primer amplification. TCRdb's copy holds only in-frame clones and misses some; the assay was immunoSEQ multiplex PCR. The DNA gave D and trimming, while V, J and clone size come from that table. The data contain fewer than 500,000 clones, 80% to 90% of them singletons.

The rearrangement joins TRBV5-1 to TRBJ2-1; TRBD1 might be the D (6 bases). The sequence derives from a man aged 30 to 39 who had recovered from COVID-19. The specimen was PBMCs or T cells enriched from blood (not recorded which). CDR3 in DNA: TGCGCCAGCAGGCCGGACAGCTCCTACAATGAGCAGTTCTTC. Its translation: CASRPDSSYNEQFF.